A selection of T cell receptor beta chains follows, all from one sample in a study of regulatory T cells in long-lasting Graves disease. TCRdb re-derived calls from the multiplex PCR reads in MiXCR, one entry per CDR3 protein. There are about 360,000 distinct CDR3 sequences in the sample; under 20% occur only once, and around 20% lies in the top ten. A further study also used this sample, focusing on T cells in Graves' hyperthyroidism and ophthalmopathy.

The specimen comprised peripheral blood mononuclear cells (PBMCs), sampled at new diagnosis, from a patient treated with antithyroid drugs. The receptor source for this set is a young woman with Graves disease. CDR3s leave out the opening cysteine and the closing phenylalanine or tryptophan. Only part of the rows carry a size: once, few, many, or a class if the clone is expanded.

TRBJ2-5 | 14 | . | TRBV14 | ASSQDPVGDRETQY
TRBJ2-7 | 12 | many | TRBV5-5 | ASSGPGQLYEQY
TRBJ2-1 | 13 | many | TRBV12-3/TRBV12-4 | ASSLRAGSRNEQF
TRBJ2-1 | 14 | few | TRBV24-1 | ATSDTGTGMRNEQF
TRBJ2-1 | 12 | many | TRBV5-5 | ASSWGQNYNEQF
TRBJ2-5 | 12 | many | TRBV4-1 | ASSQGRIQETQY
TRBJ1-2 | 12 | few | TRBV6-9 | ASSSMGGAHGYT
TRBJ2-1 | 11 | many | TRBV7-9 | ASEAGGRNEQF
TRBJ1-2 | 11 | few | TRBV28 | ASTTGGIYGYT
TRBJ1-3 | 13 | few | TRBV6-1 | ASSPRATSGNTIY
TRBJ1-5 | 13 | many | TRBV20-1 | SASRLQGGNQPQH
TRBJ2-2 | 10 | few | TRBV10-3 | AISVFSGELF
TRBJ1-5 | 12 | many | TRBV27 | ASSFSVGNQPQH